The TCR beta chain described here comes from a study of blood T cell repertoires in COVID-19. The table came from immunoSEQ multiplex PCR; TCRdb's copy has only in-frame clones and leaves some out. The repertoire holds 270,000 or so clones, with more than 75% as singletons. V lost 0 bases and J lost 0; bases outside the gene matches: 14. From germline, CDR1 is SGHDN and CDR2 FVKESK. This CDR3 has 21 residues. The gene calls are TRBV14 and TRBJ2-6; 7 bases agree with TRBD1. The specimen sequenced was peripheral blood. The receptor was isolated from a man aged 40-49 years with active or convalescent COVID-19. This chain's CDR3 is CASSQELIRRQGTSGANVLTF. DNA for the CDR3: TGTGCCAGCAGCCAAGAGTTAATTAGGAGACAGGGAACCTCTGGGGCCAACGTCCTGACTTTC. The variable domain in full, completed from reference TRBV14 and TRBJ2-6, reads EAGVTQFPSHSVIEKGQTVTLRCDPISGHDNLYWYRRVMGKEIKFLLHFVKESKQDESGMPNNRFLAERTGGTYSTLKVQPAELEDSGVYFCASSQELIRRQGTSGANVLTFGAGSRLTVL.